Below, one TCR beta chain is given with its context. In the original processing: From reference gene primer amplification, estimates of nucleated cell counts were derived. Profiling relied on immunoSEQ multiplex PCR, and the TCRdb table lists in-frame clones only, not all of them. V, J and clone size reflect that table, while D and trimming were determined from the DNA. The data contain about 73,000 clones, nearly 90% of them singletons. This sample stems from a study of blood T cell repertoires in COVID-19. On the study more broadly: PBMCs, B-cell-depleted T cells, or T cells were the source of the cDNA or gDNA that made up the material.

Germline CDR1 reads SGDLS; CDR2 reads YYNGEE. The CDR3 consists of 14 residues. Trimming took 4 bases from V and 6 from J; bases not matched to a gene: 9. The source is a man older than 75 with acute or convalescent COVID-19. The rearrangement uses TRBV9 and TRBJ1-2, with 7 positions matching TRBD1. Sequencing was carried out using peripheral blood. In DNA form, the CDR3 reads TGTGCCAGCAGCCCCGACAGGGATTGGGATGGCTACACCTTC. Translating gives CASSPDRDWDGYTF.